The 10 T cell receptor beta chains given below trace back to one sample, sequenced in a study of Ad26.COV2.S vaccination and SARS-CoV-2 variants. Treatment meaning: roughly 19 received Ad26.COV2.S at low or high dose, single or two shots; roughly five received placebo; per-sample allocation not given. Sampling was done on day 63 after the first vaccine or placebo injection. Profiling relied on immunoSEQ multiplex PCR, and the TCRdb table lists in-frame clones only, not all of them. The profile covers about 480,000 clones, with roughly 87% appearing a single time and about 13% taken by the ten largest. The sample consisted of peripheral blood, taken in a trial of Ad26.COV2.S vaccine versus placebo. The origin of the receptors is a person between 18 and 60 years old who received the Ad26.COV2.S COVID-19 vaccine or a placebo.

V usage is TRBV28 and J usage is TRBJ2-1; D gene ambiguous. The germline V gene has CDR1 MDHEN and CDR2 SYDVKM. Trimming cost V 9 bases and J 8 bases, with 14 bases left between them. There are 12 residues in the CDR3. CDR3 residues: CASQQRTHEQFF. In nucleotides, the CDR3 is TGTGCCAGTCAACAGAGAACCCATGAGCAGTTCTTC.

This sequence joins TRBV11-2 and TRBJ1-4; 9 nucleotides agree with TRBD1. V shed 5 bases, J shed 6 bases, and the junction held 7 bases outside the gene matches. There are 15 residues in the CDR3. Germline V gene data show CDR1 as SGHAT and CDR2 as FQNNGV. The CDR3 sequence: CASSLHTGGDEKLFF. The DNA of the CDR3 is TGTGCCAGCAGCCTACATACAGGGGGCGATGAAAAACTGTTTTTT. The full variable domain, its missing parts supplied by reference TRBV11-2 and TRBJ1-4, is EAGVAQSPRYKIIEKRQSVAFWCNPISGHATLYWYQQILGQGPKLLIQFQNNGVVDDSQLPKDRFSAERLKGVDSTLKIQPAKLEDSAVYLCASSLHTGGDEKLFFGSGTQLSVL.

The CDR3 coding sequence is TGTGCCAGCAGTTTATGGACAGGCGCAGGGAATTCACCCCTCCACTTT. This translates into CASSLWTGAGNSPLHF. V and J are TRBV28 and TRBJ1-6, with a weak D call TRBD1 (6 bases). Germline assignment: CDR1 MDHEN and CDR2 SYDVKM. Trimming shortened V by 0 bases and J by 7 bases, and 13 bases separated the two germline ends. The CDR3 has 16 residues.

The rearrangement joins TRBV28 to TRBJ1-2, with TRBD1 identical over 8 bases. The length of the CDR3 is 17 residues. V lost 4 bases to trimming and J lost 7 bases; unmatched junction nucleotides: 17. In germline, CDR1 is MDHEN, CDR2 SYDVKM. The CDR3 loop is CASSSGRATGVFRGYTF. CDR3 nucleotides: TGTGCCAGCAGTTCGGGACGCGCGACAGGGGTTTTCCGTGGCTACACCTTC.

Here the CDR3 reads CASSQPGQRSTEAFF. The CDR3 DNA reads as TGTGCCAGCAGCCAGCCGGGCCAGCGGAGCACTGAAGCTTTCTTT. V and J are TRBV5-4 and TRBJ1-1, with no clear D. The V gene lost 4 bases and the J gene lost 4 bases, with 17 bases spanning the gap. Germline CDR1 SGHNT, CDR2 YYREEE (reference sequence). The CDR3 has 15 residues.

The chain carries TRBV15 and TRBJ2-3, with 14 nucleotides matching TRBD2. The CDR3 runs to 16 residues. Germline V gives CDR1 LNHNV, CDR2 YYDKDF (reference sequence). The trim removed 6 bases at V and 3 bases at J, leaving 5 bases unmatched. The CDR3 DNA sequence: TGTGCCACCAGGCCGGGACTAGCGGGAGTTACAGATACGCAGTATTTT. It codes for CATRPGLAGVTDTQYF.

V is TRBV27 and J is TRBJ1-2, with D perhaps matching TRBD1 (5 bases). The CDR3 runs 13 residues. The germline gives CDR1 MNHEY, CDR2 SMNVEV (reference sequence). V was pared by 2 bases and J by 4 bases, with 8 bases between. The CDR3 region is CASSLGGIYGYTF. In nucleotides, the CDR3 is TGTGCCAGCAGTTTAGGGGGAATCTATGGCTACACCTTC.

The chain joins TRBV30 to TRBJ1-1; D is unresolved. CDR1 is GTSNPN and CDR2 is SVGIG in the germline V gene (reference sequence). The CDR3 extends over 12 amino acids. V lost 2 bases and J 8 bases, leaving 12 bases between the germline ends. Here the CDR3 reads CAWSPNAREAFF. For the CDR3, the DNA is TGTGCCTGGAGTCCCAACGCGCGAGAAGCTTTCTTT. Based on the CDR3 plus reference TRBV30 and TRBJ1-1, the full variable domain is SQTIHQWPATLVQPVGSPLSLECTVEGTSNPNLYWYRQAAGRGLQLLFYSVGIGQISSEVPQNLSASRPQDRQFILSSKKLLLSDSGFYLCAWSPNAREAFFGQGTRLTVV.

The gene calls are TRBV4-1 and TRBJ1-3, with D uncertain. CDR1 is MGHRA and CDR2 is YSYEKL in the germline V gene. The CDR3 extends over 15 amino acids. V shed 1 base and J shed 4 bases, with 11 bases lying between them. This chain's CDR3 is CASSQGWSVGNTIYF. In DNA form, the CDR3 reads TGCGCCAGCAGCCAAGGTTGGTCAGTGGGAAACACCATATATTTT.

The chain uses TRBV19 and TRBJ1-1; a weak D match, TRBD1 (5 bases). There are 12 residues in the CDR3. The germline CDR1 and CDR2 sequences are LNHDA and SQIVND (reference sequence). V lost 7 bases, J lost 5 bases, and 11 bases lay in between. Here the CDR3 reads CASIGGYTEAFF. CDR3 in DNA: TGTGCCAGTATCGGGGGATATACTGAAGCTTTCTTT.